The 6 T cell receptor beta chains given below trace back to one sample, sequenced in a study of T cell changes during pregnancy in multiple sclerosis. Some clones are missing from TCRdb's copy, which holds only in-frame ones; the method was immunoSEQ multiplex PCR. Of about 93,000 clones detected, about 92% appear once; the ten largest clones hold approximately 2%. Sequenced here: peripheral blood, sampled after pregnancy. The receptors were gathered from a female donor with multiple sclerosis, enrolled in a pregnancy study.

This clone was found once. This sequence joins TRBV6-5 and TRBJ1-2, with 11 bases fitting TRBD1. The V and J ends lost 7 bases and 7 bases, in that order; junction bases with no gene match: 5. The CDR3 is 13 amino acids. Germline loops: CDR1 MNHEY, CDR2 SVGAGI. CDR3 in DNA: TGTGCCAGCAAACTAGGGACAGGGGGTGGCTACACCTTC. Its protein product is CASKLGTGGGYTF.

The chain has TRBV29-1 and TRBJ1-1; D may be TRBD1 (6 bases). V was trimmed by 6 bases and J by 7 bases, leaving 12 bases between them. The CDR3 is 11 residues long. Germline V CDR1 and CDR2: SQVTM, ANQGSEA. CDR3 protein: CSVPQGIEAFF. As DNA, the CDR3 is TGCAGCGTCCCTCAGGGGATTGAAGCTTTCTTT. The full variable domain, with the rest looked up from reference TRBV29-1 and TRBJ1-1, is SAVISQKPSRDICQRGTSLTIQCQVDSQVTMMFWYRQQPGQSLTLIATANQGSEATYESGFVIDKFPISRPNLTFSTLTVSNMSPEDSSIYLCSVPQGIEAFFGQGTRLTVV.

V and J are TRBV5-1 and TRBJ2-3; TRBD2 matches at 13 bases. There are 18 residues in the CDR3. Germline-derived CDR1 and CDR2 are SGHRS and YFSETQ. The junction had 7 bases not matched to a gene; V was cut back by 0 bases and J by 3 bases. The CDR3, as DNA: TGCGCCAGCAGCTTGGGTGGGACTAGCGGGATGTTGACAGATACGCAGTATTTT. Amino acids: CASSLGGTSGMLTDTQYF.

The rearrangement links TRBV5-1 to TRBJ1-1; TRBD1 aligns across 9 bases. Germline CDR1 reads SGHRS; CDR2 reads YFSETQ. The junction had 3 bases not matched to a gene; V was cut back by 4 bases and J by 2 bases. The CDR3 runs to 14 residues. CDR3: CASSRTGANTEAFF. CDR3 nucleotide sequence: TGCGCCAGCAGCAGGACAGGGGCTAACACTGAAGCTTTCTTT.

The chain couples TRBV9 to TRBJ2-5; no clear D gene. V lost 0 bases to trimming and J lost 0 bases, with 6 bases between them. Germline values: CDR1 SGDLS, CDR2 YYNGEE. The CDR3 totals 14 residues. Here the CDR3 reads CASSVGQNQETQYF. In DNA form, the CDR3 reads TGTGCCAGCAGCGTAGGTCAGAACCAAGAGACCCAGTACTTC. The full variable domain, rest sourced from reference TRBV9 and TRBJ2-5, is DSGVTQTPKHLITATGQRVTLRCSPRSGDLSVYWYQQSLDQGLQFLIQYYNGEERAKGNILERFSAQQFPDLHSELNLSSLELGDSALYFCASSVGQNQETQYFGPGTRLLVL.

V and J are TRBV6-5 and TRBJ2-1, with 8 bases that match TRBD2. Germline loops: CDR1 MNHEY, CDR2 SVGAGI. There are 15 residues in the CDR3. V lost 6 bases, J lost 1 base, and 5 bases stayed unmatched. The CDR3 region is CASSQGLASYNEQFF. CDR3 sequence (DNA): TGTGCCAGCAGCCAAGGACTAGCTTCCTACAATGAGCAGTTCTTC.